This T cell receptor beta chain is drawn from a study of metastatic and nonmetastatic thyroid tumors. Among the patients, none had received any treatment before thyroid surgery. MiXCR was used by TCRdb to re-call the PCR reads. Of under 35,000 clones in the sample, 35% to 40% are singletons; the top ten hold roughly 22%. V lost 2 bases and J lost 6, with 11 bases in between. The CDR3 runs 14 residues. Germline V lookup: CDR1 SGHVS, CDR2 FNYEAQ. This TCR was recovered from a female donor with papillary thyroid cancer or a benign thyroid nodule (not recorded which). Some clones in this sample may be carry-over from other donors' samples. Sequenced sample: tumor tissue. This chain uses TRBV7-6 with TRBJ2-1; D not resolved. The CDR3 nucleotides are TGTGCCAGCAGCTTATCGGCGACGGGCAATGAGCAGTTCTTC. It codes for CASSLSATGNEQFF.